This TCR beta chain derives from a study of cytomegalovirus exposure and HLA in healthy donors. The CDR3 runs 14 residues. V lost 6 bases, J lost 5 bases, and 8 bases stayed unmatched. Germline V CDR1 and CDR2: MNHEY, SMNVEV (reference sequence). This clone has only a few counts. Its antigen is unidentified. Only in-frame clones appear in the TCRdb table, and some are missing; sequencing was by immunoSEQ multiplex PCR. The table records around 350,000 clones, 80% to 90% of them present only once. Study conclusions and caveats: According to a subsequent analysis, TCR clusters identified in the first cohort showed a tendency to co-occur across the approximately 120 validation repertoires. More than 150 TCR beta chains were listed as cytomegalovirus-associated.

The chain employs TRBV27 and TRBJ1-2; 8 nucleotides align to TRBD1. The specimen sequenced was PBMCs. The clonotype comes from a woman aged 18-29 years in good health and CMV-seronegative. The DNA for the CDR3 is TGTGCCAGCAGACCTTCTGGGACAGGTTATGGCTACACCTTC. Amino acids: CASRPSGTGYGYTF.